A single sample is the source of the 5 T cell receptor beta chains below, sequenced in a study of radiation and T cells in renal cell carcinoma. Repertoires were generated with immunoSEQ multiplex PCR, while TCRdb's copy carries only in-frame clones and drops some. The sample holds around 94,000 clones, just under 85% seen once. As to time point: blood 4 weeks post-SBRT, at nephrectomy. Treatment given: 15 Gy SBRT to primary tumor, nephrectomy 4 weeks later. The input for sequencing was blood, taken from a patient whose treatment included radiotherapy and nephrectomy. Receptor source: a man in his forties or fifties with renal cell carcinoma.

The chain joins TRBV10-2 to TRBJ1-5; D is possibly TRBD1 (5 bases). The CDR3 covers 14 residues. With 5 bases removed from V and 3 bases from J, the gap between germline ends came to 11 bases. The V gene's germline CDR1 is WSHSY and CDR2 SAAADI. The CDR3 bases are TGCGCCAGCAGTTTCTACGGGACCAATCAGCCCCAGCATTTT. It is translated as CASSFYGTNQPQHF.

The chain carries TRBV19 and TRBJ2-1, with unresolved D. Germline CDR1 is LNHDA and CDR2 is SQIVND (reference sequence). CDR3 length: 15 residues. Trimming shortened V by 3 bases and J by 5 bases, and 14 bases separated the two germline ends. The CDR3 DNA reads TGTGCCAGTAGTATCGAGGCTGCGAGACACAATGAGCAGTTCTTC. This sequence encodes CASSIEAARHNEQFF.

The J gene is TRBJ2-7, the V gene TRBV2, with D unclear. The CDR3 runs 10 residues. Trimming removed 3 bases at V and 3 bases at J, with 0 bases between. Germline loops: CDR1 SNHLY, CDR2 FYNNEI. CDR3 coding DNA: TGTGCCAGCAGTGACTACGAGCAGTACTTC. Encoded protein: CASSDYEQYF.

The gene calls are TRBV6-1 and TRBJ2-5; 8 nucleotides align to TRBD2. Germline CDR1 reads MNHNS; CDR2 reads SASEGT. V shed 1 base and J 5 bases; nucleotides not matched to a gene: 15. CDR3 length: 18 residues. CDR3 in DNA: TGTGCCAGCAGTGAAGGTATGGAGCGGGAGTATCGTGTCGAGACCCAGTACTTC. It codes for CASSEGMEREYRVETQYF.

Written as DNA, the CDR3 is TGCAGCGTCGGTACGGGACAAAACACCGGGGAGCTGTTTTTT. This translates into CSVGTGQNTGELFF. The chain has TRBV29-1 and TRBJ2-2, with a weak D call TRBD1 (6 bases). Trimming removed 6 bases from V and 2 bases from J, with 13 bases in between. There are 14 residues in the CDR3. Per the germline V gene, CDR1 is SQVTM and CDR2 is ANQGSEA.